Presented here are 2 T cell receptor beta chains from one specimen sequenced in a study of early T cells in non-severe SARS-CoV-2 infection. One entry per CDR3 protein, called by TCRdb with MiXCR from the 5' RACE reads. The sample carries around 40,000 distinct CDR3 sequences, 9.5% to 13% recorded once. Sequencing input: whole blood. These receptors all stem from an adult who was a healthcare worker with PCR-confirmed SARS-CoV-2 infection or an uninfected control (not recorded which).

This clonotype came up many times. The gene calls are TRBV6-5 and TRBJ2-2; D could derive from TRBD1 or TRBD2 (5 bases each). Trimming took 11 bases from V and 6 from J, leaving 13 bases between them. CDR1 is MNHEY, CDR2 SVGAGI, per germline. This CDR3 has 12 residues. The CDR3 is CAGGTVAGELFF. The DNA for the CDR3 is TGTGCCGGGGGTACGGTCGCCGGGGAGCTGTTTTTT.

This clonotype occurred many times. The chain has TRBV6-4 and TRBJ2-2; D is possibly TRBD2 (6 bases). Deletions cut 11 bases from V and 5 bases from J, with 21 bases between. This CDR3 region has 15 residues. From germline, CDR1 is MRHNA and CDR2 SNTAGT. The CDR3 region is CAQVSTAGRTGELFF. As DNA, the CDR3 is TGTGCCCAAGTATCGACGGCAGGGAGGACCGGGGAGCTGTTTTTT.